This T cell receptor (beta chain) emerged from a study of cytomegalovirus exposure and HLA in healthy donors. Findings and limits, study-wide: TCR beta sequences reportedly predicted most subjects' HLA-A and HLA-B alleles accurately. Later on, analysis showed that most CMV-associated TCR beta chains appeared to be HLA-restricted. Indistinguishability led to the exclusion of some V segments, TRBV6-2 and TRBV6-3 included.

PCR used 60 Vbeta primers and 13 Jbeta primers. Method: immunoSEQ multiplex PCR; TCRdb's copy keeps in-frame clones and lacks some. The repertoire holds some 240,000 clones, with roughly 80% as singletons. Comments on this clone: Its antigen is unidentified.

Looked up from germline, CDR1 is MDHEN and CDR2 is SYDVKM. V lost 7 bases to trimming and J lost 4 bases, with 9 bases between them. This CDR3 comprises 12 residues. Sequenced: PBMCs. The source of this sequence is a male donor in good health and CMV-seronegative. The rearrangement joins TRBV28 to TRBJ2-3; D uncertain. The CDR3 coding sequence is TGTGCCAGCACGCGGTCTCCAGATACGCAGTATTTT. This gives the protein CASTRSPDTQYF.